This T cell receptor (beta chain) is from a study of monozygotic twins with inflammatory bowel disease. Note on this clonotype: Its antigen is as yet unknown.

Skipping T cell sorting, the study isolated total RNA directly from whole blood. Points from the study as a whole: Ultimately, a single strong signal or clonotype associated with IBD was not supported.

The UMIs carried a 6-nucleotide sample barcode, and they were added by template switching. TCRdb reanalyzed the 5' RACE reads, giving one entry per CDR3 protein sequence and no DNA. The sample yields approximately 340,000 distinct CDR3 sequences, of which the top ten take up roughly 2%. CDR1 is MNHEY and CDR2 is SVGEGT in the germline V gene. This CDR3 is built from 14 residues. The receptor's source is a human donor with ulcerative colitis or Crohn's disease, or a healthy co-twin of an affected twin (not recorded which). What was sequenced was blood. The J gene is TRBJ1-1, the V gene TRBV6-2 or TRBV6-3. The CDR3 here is CASSYATMNTEAFF.